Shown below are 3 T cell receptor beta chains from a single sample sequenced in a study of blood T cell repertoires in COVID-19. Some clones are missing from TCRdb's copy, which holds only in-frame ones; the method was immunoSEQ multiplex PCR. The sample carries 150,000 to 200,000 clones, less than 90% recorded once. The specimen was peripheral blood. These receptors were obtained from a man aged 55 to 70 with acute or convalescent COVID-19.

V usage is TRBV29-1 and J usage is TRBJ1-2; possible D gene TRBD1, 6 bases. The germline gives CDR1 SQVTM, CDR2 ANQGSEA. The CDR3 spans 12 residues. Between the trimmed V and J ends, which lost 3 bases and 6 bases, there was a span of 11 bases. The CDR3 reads CSVEGHWNGYTF. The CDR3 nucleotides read TGCAGCGTTGAGGGACATTGGAATGGCTACACCTTC.

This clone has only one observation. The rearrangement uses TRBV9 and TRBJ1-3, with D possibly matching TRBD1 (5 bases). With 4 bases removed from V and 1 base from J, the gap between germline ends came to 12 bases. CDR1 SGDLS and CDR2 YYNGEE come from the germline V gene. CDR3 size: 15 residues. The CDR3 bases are TGTGCCAGCAGCCGTCCGGGACTATCTGGAAACACCATATATTTT. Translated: CASSRPGLSGNTIYF.

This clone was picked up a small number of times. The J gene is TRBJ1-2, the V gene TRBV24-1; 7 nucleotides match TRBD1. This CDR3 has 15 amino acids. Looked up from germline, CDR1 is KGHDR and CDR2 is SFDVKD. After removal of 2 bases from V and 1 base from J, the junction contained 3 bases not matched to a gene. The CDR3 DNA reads TGTGCCACCAGTGATTCCCACAGGGGTAACTATGGCTACACCTTC. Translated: CATSDSHRGNYGYTF.